This T cell receptor beta chain derives from a study of cytomegalovirus exposure and HLA in healthy donors. V shed 6 bases and J shed 5 bases, with 4 bases lying between them. Per the germline V gene, CDR1 is MDHEN and CDR2 is SYDVKM. CDR3 length equals 11 residues. The PCR employed 60 Vbeta primers together with 13 Jbeta primers. The repertoire was sequenced with immunoSEQ multiplex PCR; TCRdb's copy has only in-frame clones and lacks some. The sample holds about 160,000 clones; roughly four fifths are singletons and the top ten take around 1.5%. The sequenced material came from PBMCs. The V call is TRBV28, the J call TRBJ1-4; unclear D gene. The TCR was taken from a man between 35 and 55 years old in good health and CMV-seronegative. As DNA, the CDR3 is TGTGCCAGCAGACAAAATGAAAAACTGTTTTTT. It specifies CASRQNEKLFF.